Included here is one T cell receptor (beta chain) sequence, with context. This table comes from immunoSEQ multiplex PCR, and its TCRdb copy is limited to in-frame clones, with some not included. Of around 58,000 clones listed, 90% to 96% are singletons. The data stem from a study of control samples from healthy donors and cancer patients. The material sequenced was blood. The sequence came from a woman between 18 and 29 years old in good health.

CDR3 loop: CASSRGASYEQYF. CDR3 DNA: TGTGCCAGCAGCAGAGGGGCCTCCTACGAGCAGTACTTC. V usage is TRBV6-5 and J usage is TRBJ2-7; TRBD1 or TRBD2 may be the D gene (5 bases each). The CDR3 spans 13 residues. The germline CDR1 and CDR2 sequences are MNHEY and SVGAGI. Trimming took off 6 bases at V and 0 bases at J, with 9 bases between the two ends.